This record concerns one TCR beta chain sequence. V lost 2 bases and J 3 bases, leaving 7 bases between the germline ends. CDR1 LGHNT and CDR2 FRNRAP come from the germline V gene. The CDR3 spans 14 residues. Under the authors' procedure: How many nucleated cells were present was estimated from reference gene primer amplification. Using immunoSEQ multiplex PCR, the repertoire was profiled, and TCRdb retains in-frame clones only, with some absent. From that table come the V and J calls and clone size; the DNA was used to work out D and trimming. In the table there are about 140,000 clones, 88% of which are singletons. The data originate from a study of blood T cell repertoires in COVID-19. Whole-study context: Researchers got acute and convalescent COVID-19 samples from the United States, Italy and Spain. Sample material is recorded as cDNA or gDNA derived from T cells, B-cell-depleted T cells, or PBMCs.

The genes are TRBV12-5 and TRBJ2-2; D is unclear. Material: peripheral blood. This clonotype originated in a woman aged 55-70 years with acute or convalescent COVID-19. CDR3 sequence (DNA): TGTGCTAGTGGTTTGAGTCAGTACACCGGGGAGCTGTTTTTT. This sequence encodes CASGLSQYTGELFF.